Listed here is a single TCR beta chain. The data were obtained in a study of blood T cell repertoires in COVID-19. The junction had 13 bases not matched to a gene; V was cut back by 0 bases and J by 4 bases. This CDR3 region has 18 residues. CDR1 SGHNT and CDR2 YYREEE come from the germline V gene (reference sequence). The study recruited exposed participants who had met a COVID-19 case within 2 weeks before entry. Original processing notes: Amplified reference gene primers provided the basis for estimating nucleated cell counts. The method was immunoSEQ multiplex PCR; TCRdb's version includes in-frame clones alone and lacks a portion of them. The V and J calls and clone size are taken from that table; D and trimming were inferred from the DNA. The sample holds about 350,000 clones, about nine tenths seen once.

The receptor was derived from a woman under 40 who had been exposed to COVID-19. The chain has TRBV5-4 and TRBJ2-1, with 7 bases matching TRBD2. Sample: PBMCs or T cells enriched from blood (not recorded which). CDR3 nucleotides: TGTGCCAGCAGCTTGGAAGGCGGGAGAAGTTCGTCTTACAATGAGCAGTTCTTC. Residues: CASSLEGGRSSSYNEQFF.